This entry describes one T cell receptor (beta chain). Its antigen remains unidentified. These data come from a study of cytomegalovirus exposure and HLA in healthy donors. Findings and caveats of the study: HLA alleles showed associations with around 15,000 TCR beta sequences in a later analysis, at a 0.05 false discovery rate.

60 Vbeta and 13 Jbeta primers were used in PCR. Only in-frame clones appear in the TCRdb table, and some are missing; sequencing was by immunoSEQ multiplex PCR. The sample records about 94,000 clones, approximately 79% being singletons. V lost 4 bases to trimming and J lost 8 bases, with 15 bases between them. The CDR3 spans 13 residues. Germline V CDR1 and CDR2: SGHNT, YYREEE (reference sequence). The sequence was obtained from a middle-aged woman in good health and CMV-seronegative. Specimen: PBMCs. This chain joins TRBV5-4 and TRBJ1-1; TRBD1 is a possible D gene (6 bases). CDR3 nucleotide sequence: TGTGCCAGCAGCCACCAGGAAGGACAGGAAGCTTTCTTT. Its protein product is CASSHQEGQEAFF.